This T cell receptor (beta chain) was sequenced during a study of technical replicates of blood from a few donors. V lost 0 bases, J lost 5 bases, and 2 bases stayed unmatched. In germline, CDR1 is SGDLS, CDR2 YYNGEE. This CDR3 is 14 amino acids long. Here immunoSEQ multiplex PCR was the method, and the copy in TCRdb shows in-frame clones only, minus some. The sample contains over 55,000 clones, approximately 97% of which appear only once. The chain couples TRBV9 to TRBJ2-5, with 9 bases lining up with TRBD2. Sequenced material: T cells isolated from PBMCs. The clonotype comes from a human donor in good health. In DNA form, the CDR3 reads TGTGCCAGCAGCGTAGAGGCGGGAGGGGAGACCCAGTACTTC. Protein product: CASSVEAGGETQYF.